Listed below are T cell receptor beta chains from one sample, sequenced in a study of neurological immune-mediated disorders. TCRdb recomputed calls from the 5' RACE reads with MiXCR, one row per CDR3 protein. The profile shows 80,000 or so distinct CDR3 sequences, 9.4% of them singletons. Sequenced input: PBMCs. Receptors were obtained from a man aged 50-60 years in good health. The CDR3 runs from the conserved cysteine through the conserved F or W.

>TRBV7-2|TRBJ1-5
CASSLGHRGTQPHHF
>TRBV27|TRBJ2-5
CASSLSMGYETQYF
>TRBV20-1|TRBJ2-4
CSARERIAKNIQYF
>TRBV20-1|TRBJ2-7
CSARELGRIAYEQYF
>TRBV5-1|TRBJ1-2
CASSTIPGQGNYGYTF
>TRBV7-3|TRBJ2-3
CASSLRGAGTDTQYF
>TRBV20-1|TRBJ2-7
CSARDTSGLYEQYF
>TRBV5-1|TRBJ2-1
CASSLRLEVNEQFF
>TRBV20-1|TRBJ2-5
CSALRNLQETQYF
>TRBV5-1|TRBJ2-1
CASSLNPRGEQFF
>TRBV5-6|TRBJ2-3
CASSGGTPSDTQYF
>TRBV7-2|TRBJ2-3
CASSLSGTSTDTQYF
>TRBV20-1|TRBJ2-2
CSARDPGRTGELFF
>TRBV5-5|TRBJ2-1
CASSLEGRERQFF
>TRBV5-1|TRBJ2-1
CASSPGLGDNNEQFF
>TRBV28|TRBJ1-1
CASSLKGRPFF
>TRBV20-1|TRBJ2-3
CSALSGGDTDTQYF
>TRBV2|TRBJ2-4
CASSDDRSKNIQYF
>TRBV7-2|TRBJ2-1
CASKRRGQGYNEQFF
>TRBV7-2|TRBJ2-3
CASSLVVASGSKDTQYF
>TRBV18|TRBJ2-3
CASSPPGQTDTQYF
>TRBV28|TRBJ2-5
CASSSPGGVGETQYF
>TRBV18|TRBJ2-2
CASSQTSGGRTNTGELFF
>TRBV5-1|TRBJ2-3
CASSLAGVQAGAADTQYF
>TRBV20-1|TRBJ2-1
CSARGGGSYNEQFF
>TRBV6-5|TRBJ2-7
CASSYLAGGRGAYEQYF
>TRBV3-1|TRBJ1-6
CASSQEGGALHF
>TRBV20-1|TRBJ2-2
CSASGRNTGELFF
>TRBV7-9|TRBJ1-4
CASTQSGVSNEKLFF
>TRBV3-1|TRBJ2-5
CASSQRGQARETQYF
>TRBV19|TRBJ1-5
CASRTGTGGRQPQHF
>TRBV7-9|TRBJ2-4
CASSLVGEDIQYF
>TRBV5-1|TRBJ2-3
CASSLGPRKTDTQYF
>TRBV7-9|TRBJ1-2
CASSLGAFTNYGYTF